Reported below is one T cell receptor (beta chain). What it recognizes is unknown. This sample is part of a study of cytomegalovirus exposure and HLA in healthy donors. Study outcomes and limitations: Sequencing had likely introduced a cluster of highly shared sequence variants as an artifact. Presence/absence analyses supposed approximately even sequencing depth among donors. It was reportedly the case that the classifier diagnosed cytomegalovirus status with high specificity and sensitivity. There were some public TCRs occurring in many donors, but most TCR sequences were rare.

Amplification used 60 Vbeta primers and 13 Jbeta primers. Sequencing used immunoSEQ multiplex PCR; TCRdb keeps in-frame clones, though not all of them. The table includes around 100,000 clones, 79% detected once. CDR1 GTSNPN and CDR2 SVGIG come from the germline V gene (reference sequence). This CDR3 spans 12 amino acids. The V and J ends lost 6 bases and 1 base respectively, with 9 bases between them. Sequencing was carried out using PBMCs. The clonotype originates from a woman between 40 and 55 years old in good health and CMV-seronegative. The chain employs TRBV30 and TRBJ1-1; D call uncertain. Here the CDR3 DNA reads TGTGCCTGCTGGGAGGGGAACACTGAAGCTTTCTTT. Residues: CACWEGNTEAFF.